This T cell receptor (beta chain) was sequenced during a study of blood T cell repertoires in COVID-19. On the study more broadly: Spain, Italy and the United States supplied samples that represented acute and convalescent COVID-19. PBMCs, B-cell-depleted T cells, or T cells were the source of the cDNA or gDNA that made up the material.

The CDR3 runs to 16 residues. Germline V gives CDR1 SGHTA, CDR2 FQGNSA. V shed 3 bases, J shed 7 bases, and the junction held 9 bases outside the gene matches. How the authors handled the data: Amplification from reference gene primers served as the basis for estimated nucleated cell counts. Profiled with immunoSEQ multiplex PCR; TCRdb holds only in-frame clones, not every one. That table is the source of V, J and clone size, and D and trimming were worked out from the DNA. The table lists 100,000 to 150,000 clones, 65% to 90% of them singletons. V is TRBV7-2 and J is TRBJ2-2; TRBD1 matches 9 bases. This TCR was recovered from a man older than 75 with active or convalescent COVID-19. Source material: peripheral blood. CDR3 sequence: CASSFRDRVGIGELFF. CDR3 nucleotide sequence: TGTGCCAGCAGCTTTAGGGACAGGGTAGGGATCGGGGAGCTGTTTTTT.